The source of this T cell receptor (beta chain) is a study of T cell repertoires in cytomegalovirus infection. The wider study: The authors relied on CMV epitopes, both recently identified HLA-C-restricted and well-studied HLA-B-restricted. Indications of both CMV infection and matching HLA type were provided by public TCR beta signatures. Overall study findings and caveats: In two of eight donors, the top clonotype was HLA-C-restricted CMV-specific. Cumulative public TCR beta family frequency identified CMV carriers with the relevant HLA.

TCRdb ran MiXCR on the reads and lists one entry per CDR3 protein. The repertoire includes roughly 280,000 distinct CDR3 sequences, approximately 22% of them detected once, and approximately 19% sits in the top ten. V lost 5 bases and J 7 bases, leaving 12 bases between the germline ends. Germline V gene lookup returns CDR1 DFQATT and CDR2 SNEGSKA (reference sequence). The CDR3 length is 12 residues. On this clonotype itself: Its antigen is currently unknown.

The rearrangement links TRBV20-1 to TRBJ1-5; no reliable D call. The sample was cultured PBMCs, taken from culture after CMV antigen stimulation. This clonotype was obtained from a human donor in good health (CMV status not recorded). Some clones in this sample may be carry-over from other donors' samples. The CDR3 reads CSALEGGQPQHF. The CDR3 DNA sequence: TGCAGTGCTTTGGAGGGAGGCCAGCCCCAGCATTTT.